These T cell receptor beta chains were read from a single sample in a study of Ad26.COV2.S vaccination and SARS-CoV-2 variants. Assay used: immunoSEQ multiplex PCR; TCRdb lists only in-frame clones, some missing. The table records 500,000 or so clones, roughly 89% of them present only once. Sequences were derived from peripheral blood, sampled in a trial of Ad26.COV2.S vaccine versus placebo. The receptors come from a person between 18 and 65 years old who received the Ad26.COV2.S COVID-19 vaccine or a placebo. Both conserved end residues are part of each CDR3. The D gene is left open where the match is weak. Clone size is shown for a subset of rows, as once, few, many or a class of expanded clone.

D gene	clone size	V gene	J gene	CDR3 DNA	CDR3 protein
.	.	TRBV21-1	TRBJ1-2	TGTGCCAGCAGCAAAGTCATCTTCGGTTCTAACTATGGCTACACCTTC	CASSKVIFGSNYGYTF
.	.	TRBV7-2	TRBJ1-6	TGTGCCAGCAGCTTACCAGGGCTACTCTCACCCCTCCACTTT	CASSLPGLLSPLHF
.	once	TRBV19	TRBJ1-3	TGTGCCAGTAGGGCGGAGCTTTTCTCTGGAAACACCATATATTTT	CASRAELFSGNTIYF
.	once	TRBV9	TRBJ1-1	TGTGCCAGCAGCGTAGGGCTGAAGGATGAAGCTTTCTTT	CASSVGLKDEAFF
TRBD1	.	TRBV12-3/TRBV12-4	TRBJ1-2	TGTGCCAGCAGCTACGGGACAGACAATGGCTACACCTTC	CASSYGTDNGYTF
.	.	TRBV28	TRBJ1-2	TGTGGTTCCGGGACACCAGACTATGGCTACACCTTC	CGSGTPDYGYTF
.	once	TRBV19	TRBJ2-5	TGTGCCAGTAGTATAAGGGCAGGGTCAGTATGGAGGGAGACCCAGTACTTC	CASSIRAGSVWRETQYF
.	.	TRBV9	TRBJ2-6	TGTGCCAGCAGCGTAGCAACTGGGGCCAACGTCCTGACTTTC	CASSVATGANVLTF
.	.	TRBV7-9	TRBJ2-3	TGTGCCAGCAGCTTCGGGAGAATAGGGACAGATACGCAGTATTTT	CASSFGRIGTDTQYF
TRBD1	.	TRBV28	TRBJ1-5	TGTGCCAGCGGACCGGGACAGGGGGCTCAGCCCCAGCATTTT	CASGPGQGAQPQHF
.	.	TRBV29-1	TRBJ1-4	TGCAGCGTTGTGATGCGTTTTAATGAAAAACTGTTTTTT	CSVVMRFNEKLFF
.	.	TRBV28	TRBJ1-1	TGTGCCAGCAGTTTATTTTTGGCCAACACTGAAGCTTTCTTT	CASSLFLANTEAFF
.	.	TRBV21-1	TRBJ2-3	TGTGCCAGCAGCAAAGATTGGACAGGGAGCACAGATACGCAGTATTTT	CASSKDWTGSTDTQYF
.	.	TRBV20-1	TRBJ1-2	TGCAGTGCTAGGGCCAATTATGGCTACACCTTC	CSARANYGYTF
TRBD2	.	TRBV9	TRBJ2-1	TGTGCCAGCAGCGTAGCGGAGCGGGGGAGCTCCTACAATGAGCAGTTCTTC	CASSVAERGSSYNEQFF
.	.	TRBV27	TRBJ2-3	TGTGCCAGCAGTTTATCCAGGGGTGGAAATACGCAGTATTTT	CASSLSRGGNTQYF
.	.	TRBV7-3	TRBJ2-1	TGTGCCAGCAGCGCGCCCGGGGGCTCCTACAATGAGCAGTTCTTC	CASSAPGGSYNEQFF
.	.	TRBV6-2/TRBV6-3	TRBJ2-3	TGTGCCAGCAGTTACGGGGACTTTGCGCAGTATTTT	CASSYGDFAQYF
.	.	TRBV4-2	TRBJ1-2	TGTGCCAGCAGCTATCCGGGGACCTACTATGGCTACACCTTC	CASSYPGTYYGYTF
.	.	TRBV5-1	TRBJ1-1	TGCGCCAGCAGCTTGAAGGGGCAGAGTGAAGCTTTCTTT	CASSLKGQSEAFF
.	.	TRBV27	TRBJ1-1	TGTGCCAGCAGTTTACAGGGAAAGGGACCGAACACTGAAGCTTTCTTT	CASSLQGKGPNTEAFF
.	.	TRBV2	TRBJ1-2	TGTGCCAGCAGTGAACCCCTAGGAAGAGGCTACACCTTC	CASSEPLGRGYTF
.	.	TRBV2	TRBJ1-6	TGTGCCAGCAGTGAACAGGGGTCTGGATCACCCCTCCACTTT	CASSEQGSGSPLHF
.	.	TRBV7-2	TRBJ2-1	TGTGCCAGCAGCTTATTTCTATTAGAGCAGTTCTTC	CASSLFLLEQFF
.	.	TRBV6-5	TRBJ2-2	TGTGCCAGCAGTTACTCGGAAGGGACCGGGGAGCTGTTTTTT	CASSYSEGTGELFF
.	.	TRBV2	TRBJ1-2	TGTGCCAGCAGTGCGTGGACAGAGGTCGGCTACACCTTC	CASSAWTEVGYTF
TRBD1	.	TRBV29-1	TRBJ2-1	TGCAGCGCCGATCCCGGGACAGGGTCCGATGAGCAGTTCTTC	CSADPGTGSDEQFF
.	.	TRBV25-1	TRBJ1-5	TGTGCCAGCAGTAACAGGGTCAATCAGCCCCAGCATTTT	CASSNRVNQPQHF
.	.	TRBV5-1	TRBJ2-2	TGCGCCAGCAGCTTAAGACAGACTGAGGGCACCGGGGAGCTGTTTTTT	CASSLRQTEGTGELFF
.	.	TRBV30	TRBJ2-7	TGTGCCTGGACAACCATGGCTAGGGAGCAGTACTTC	CAWTTMAREQYF
.	.	TRBV10-1	TRBJ2-5	TGCGCCAGCAGTGTACGGGTCCAAGAGACCCAGTACTTC	CASSVRVQETQYF
.	.	TRBV5-4	TRBJ2-6	TGTGCCAGCAGCTTGGTTTATGCTGGGGCCAACGTCCTGACTTTC	CASSLVYAGANVLTF
.	.	TRBV9	TRBJ2-3	TGTGCCAGCAGCGTCCAGGCCCACCTCACAGATACGCAGTATTTT	CASSVQAHLTDTQYF
.	.	TRBV3-1/TRBV3-2	TRBJ2-1	TGTGCCAGCAGCTCATCTGGGGGTACGCAGTTCTTC	CASSSSGGTQFF
.	few	TRBV5-1	TRBJ1-2	TGCGCCAGCAGCTTGTTTGTGGACTTCAGAAGCTATGGCTACACCTTC	CASSLFVDFRSYGYTF
.	.	TRBV11-2	TRBJ2-4	TGTGCCAGCAGCTTAGTACGAAACATTCAGTACTTC	CASSLVRNIQYF
TRBD1	.	TRBV7-9	TRBJ2-3	TGTGCCAGCAGCTCCAACGACAGGGGGCAATTCGATACGCAGTATTTT	CASSSNDRGQFDTQYF
TRBD1	once	TRBV5-8	TRBJ2-7	TGTGCCAGCAGCAAAACAGGGGACTCCTACGAGCAGTACTTC	CASSKTGDSYEQYF
TRBD2	many	TRBV24-1	TRBJ2-1	TGTGCCACCAGTCGAAGCGGGGGGAACAATGAGCAGTTCTTC	CATSRSGGNNEQFF
TRBD1	once	TRBV28	TRBJ2-7	TGTGCCATCTTTAACGGGACAGGGGCCGCTCGGGAGCAGTACTTC	CAIFNGTGAAREQYF
TRBD2	.	TRBV5-4	TRBJ2-7	TGTGCCAGCAGCTTGGGCGGGGCTAGCGGGGTTTACGAGCAGTACTTC	CASSLGGASGVYEQYF
TRBD2	.	TRBV5-1	TRBJ2-5	TGCGCCAGCAGCTCCGGGACTAGCGGGGGCCGCGGGGAGACCCAGTACTTC	CASSSGTSGGRGETQYF